Sequencing of this TCR beta chain was carried out in a study of OX40 agonist ivuxolimab in advanced cancers. For the study in its entirety: The costimulatory receptor OX40 (CD134) was targeted by ivuxolimab, a fully human IgG2 agonistic monoclonal antibody. Intravenous ivuxolimab was administered to patients every 2 weeks at six dose levels: 0.01, 0.1, 0.3, 1.5, 3 and 10 mg/kg. Of the 50 to 55 dose-escalation patients, hepatocellular carcinoma was present in roughly 19, melanoma in approximately 15, renal cell carcinoma in 9 and head and neck cancer in 9. In the dose-escalation cohort, over 65% of patients were male, and the mean age was around 60 years, with a range of about 23 to 85. Patients were allowed to have had prior anti-PD-1, anti-PD-L1 or anti-CTLA-4 therapy, and 30% to 40% of the dose-escalation patients had previously received checkpoint inhibitors. Three dose-escalation patients achieved partial responses, one with hepatocellular carcinoma and two with cutaneous melanoma. Peripheral TCRbeta sequencing was intended to test whether TCR sequence diversity was altered and clonal T-cell expansion was caused by ivuxolimab. The paper reports the monotherapy dose-escalation portion (N = 52 patients) of the phase I ivuxolimab trial.

The paper as a whole reports these results and caveats: In partial responders in the 0.1-3.0 mg/kg groups, normalized peripheral clonal expansion was found to be among the lowest, especially among CD8+ T cells. At doses from 0.1 to 3.0 mg/kg, clonal expansion was seen in both CD4+ and CD8+ blood T cells between baseline and week 6. The antigen specificity of the clonally expanded peripheral T cells was not determined. After ivuxolimab, expanded clones were on average more numerous among CD8+ T cells than among CD4+ T cells. Low levels of normalized T-cell clonal expansion were also shown by some nonresponding patients.

To sequence the TCRbeta CDR3 region, genomic DNA was isolated from the sorted cells. The immunoSEQ Assay was used for sequencing of TCRbeta CDR3 regions. TCRdb's version of the immuneACCESS table is confined to in-frame rearrangements and falls short of the full clone set. An unresolved V gene accounts for under half of the shortfall where checked; the remainder is of unknown origin. This sample is represented by 63,000 or so clones; roughly nine tenths of them were singletons. The ten top clones hold approximately 3.9% of the sample. Turning to this clone: Its recognized antigen is unknown. No base qualities exist here, and no much larger clone lies one base off it.

Trimming leaves V shorter by 4 bases and J shorter by 9 bases, with the junction holding 9 bases beyond the gene matches. Its CDR3 holds 15 amino acids, cysteine through phenylalanine. CDR3 DNA is the only sequence kept; it has 45 bases, read in frame from the first base. For CDR1 and CDR2, the germline V gene lists SNHLY and FYNNEI. The trial excluded patients who had a history of autoimmune disease or who were on systemic immunosuppression. Peripheral blood for TCR sequencing was drawn from every dose cohort at baseline, at cycle 4 day 1 and at cycle 7 day 1. Samples came from an open-label, multicenter, first-in-human phase I dose-escalation trial of ivuxolimab. Adults with locally advanced or metastatic head and neck squamous cell, hepatocellular, melanoma or renal cell carcinoma were enrolled in the trial. CD4+ and CD8+ T cells were sorted separately from peripheral blood before TCR sequencing.

The TCR originated in an adult with an advanced solid tumor such as melanoma, head and neck, liver or kidney cancer. Recombination linked TRBV2 to TRBJ1-5; 10 of the junction bases match TRBD1. Specimen: CD4+ or CD8+ T cells sorted from blood, collected in a trial of the OX40 agonist ivuxolimab. The CDR3 sequence is CASSGGTGEGVPQHF. The bases are TGTGCCAGCAGTGGCGGGACAGGGGAAGGAGTGCCCCAGCATTTT.